One TCR beta chain is described in this entry. This entry is derived from a study of blood T cell repertoires in COVID-19. Across the whole study: T cells, B-cell-depleted T cells, or PBMCs supplied cDNA or gDNA.

Adults between roughly 18 and 89 years of age took part from about two dozen US areas. Recovery meant two consecutive negative NP/OP PCR tests, professional clearance, or resolved symptoms. How the authors handled the data: The assay estimated nucleated cells by amplifying reference gene primers. Repertoires were generated with immunoSEQ multiplex PCR, while TCRdb's copy carries only in-frame clones and drops some. For V, J and clone size, that table is used; D and trimming come from the DNA. The repertoire holds hundreds of thousands of clones, with 75% to 90% as singletons. The V gene's germline CDR1 is LNHDA and CDR2 SQIVND (reference sequence). CDR3 length equals 13 residues. The V end was cut by 3 bases, the J end by 5 bases, with 10 bases between.

The sequenced sample consisted of PBMCs or T cells enriched from blood (not recorded which). The TCR comes from a man aged 18 to 29 who had recovered from COVID-19. The V call is TRBV19, the J call TRBJ1-1; D unresolved. CDR3 nucleotides: TGTGCCAGTAGTATTGTCTCGGAGACTGAAGCTTTCTTT. Protein sequence: CASSIVSETEAFF.